Sequencing of this T cell receptor beta chain was carried out in a study of radiation and T cells in renal cell carcinoma. Sample time point: baseline pretreatment blood. As to treatment: 15 Gy SBRT to primary tumor, nephrectomy 4 weeks later. V gave up 4 bases and J gave up 3 bases; unmatched junction bases: 11. CDR3 size: 16 residues. CDR1 and CDR2 (germline): SGDLS, YYNGEE. TCRdb keeps only in-frame clones here, not all; method: immunoSEQ multiplex PCR. The sample lists 150,000 or so clones, around 90% occurring once. The chain recombines TRBV9 with TRBJ2-7, with 9 nucleotides matching TRBD1. This TCR was sampled from a woman in her 70s with renal cell carcinoma. This specimen was blood, taken from a patient whose treatment included radiotherapy and nephrectomy. The CDR3 reads CASSPGAGQGLYEQYF. The CDR3 DNA sequence: TGTGCCAGCAGCCCCGGGGCGGGACAGGGCCTCTACGAGCAGTACTTC.